This T cell receptor beta chain comes out of a study of cytotoxic CD8 clonotypes in ibrutinib-treated CLL. Findings of the study overall: Relative to age-matched healthy donors, clonality at baseline was higher, and it tracked circulating CD8+ T-cell counts.

As concerns this clone: Antigen: not known.

The germline gives CDR1 SGHVS, CDR2 FQNEAQ. Germline trimming cut 8 bases from V and 4 bases from J; bases unmatched to any gene: 14. The CDR3 is 16 residues long. Sequencing was performed with immunoSEQ multiplex PCR; in TCRdb, only in-frame clones are kept and a portion is missing. The sample records about 140,000 clones, 85% to 95% being singletons. J is TRBJ2-3 and V is TRBV7-8; 8 nucleotides agree with TRBD1. This clonotype was obtained from a human donor with chronic lymphocytic leukemia. Sequencing was performed on PBMCs, taken after 12 months of ibrutinib treatment. CDR3 nucleotides: TGTGCCAGCTTTTTCAGGGGGCCGGGGATAGCAGATACGCAGTATTTT. This sequence encodes CASFFRGPGIADTQYF.